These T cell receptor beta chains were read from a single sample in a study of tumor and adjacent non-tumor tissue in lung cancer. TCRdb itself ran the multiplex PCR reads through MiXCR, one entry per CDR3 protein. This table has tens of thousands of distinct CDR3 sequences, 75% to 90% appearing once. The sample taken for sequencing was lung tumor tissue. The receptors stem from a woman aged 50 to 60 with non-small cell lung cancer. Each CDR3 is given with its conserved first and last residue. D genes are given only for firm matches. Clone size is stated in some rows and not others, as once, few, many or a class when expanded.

CDR3: CASSLSGVSPLHF
DNA: TGTGCCAGCAGTCTCTCAGGGGTTTCACCCCTCCACTTT
size: medium-sized
V: TRBV28
J: TRBJ1-6
D: .

CDR3: CASSQAHGGHQETYYF
DNA: TGTGCCAGCAGCCAGGCCCACGGGGGCCACCAAGAGACCTACTACTTC
size: .
V: TRBV4-2
J: TRBJ2-5
D: .

CDR3: CASTYFDPYRTIYGYTF
DNA: TGTGCGAGCACTTATTTCGACCCTTACAGGACTATCTATGGCTACACCTTC
size: .
V: TRBV6-2/TRBV6-3
J: TRBJ1-2
D: .

CDR3: CASTPTGAYGYTF
DNA: TGTGCCAGCACACCGACAGGGGCCTATGGCTACACCTTC
size: .
V: TRBV2
J: TRBJ1-2
D: TRBD1

CDR3: CSARAASERWGEQFF
DNA: TGCAGCGCTAGAGCCGCTAGCGAGAGATGGGGTGAGCAGTTCTTC
size: .
V: TRBV20-1
J: TRBJ2-1
D: .

CDR3: CTSSAGPWDERFF
DNA: TGTACCAGCAGCGCGGGACCTTGGGATGAGCGGTTCTTC
size: few
V: TRBV5-4
J: TRBJ2-1
D: .

CDR3: CGSIFKQEDNYGYTF
DNA: TGTGGCAGCATCTTCAAACAGGAAGATAACTATGGCTACACCTTC
size: .
V: TRBV6-1
J: TRBJ1-2
D: .

CDR3: CAISDPGWINEQYF
DNA: TGTGCCATCAGTGATCCGGGCTGGATCAACGAGCAGTACTTC
size: .
V: TRBV10-3
J: TRBJ2-7
D: .

CDR3: CASSQTVETQYF
DNA: TGTGCCAGCAGCCAAACGGTGGAGACCCAGTACTTC
size: .
V: TRBV5-5
J: TRBJ2-5
D: .

CDR3: CTSSLNVAGVTDTQYF
DNA: TGTACCAGCAGCTTAAATGTAGCGGGAGTTACAGACACGCAATATTTT
size: once
V: TRBV7-8
J: TRBJ2-3
D: TRBD2

CDR3: CSPRMNVLGYGYTF
DNA: TGCAGTCCTCGAATGAACGTGTTGGGCTATGGCTACACCTTC
size: .
V: TRBV20-1
J: TRBJ1-2
D: .

CDR3: CASGRSLRRGNIRELFF
DNA: TGTGCCAGCGGCAGGTCACTAAGACGGGGAAACATCAGGGAGCTGTTTTTT
size: .
V: TRBV11-2
J: TRBJ2-2
D: .

CDR3: CSATIGCNQPQHF
DNA: TGCAGTGCTACCATAGGGTGTAATCAGCCCCAGCATTTT
size: .
V: TRBV20-1
J: TRBJ1-5
D: .

CDR3: CANSEMSQTSNKPQHF
DNA: TGTGCCAACAGTGAAATGAGCCAAACTAGCAATAAGCCCCAGCATTTT
size: .
V: TRBV6-1
J: TRBJ1-5
D: .

CDR3: CASTPEGGGSSYNEHIF
DNA: TGTGCCAGCACCCCAGAGGGCGGGGGAAGCTCCTACAATGAGCACATCTTT
size: .
V: TRBV11-2
J: TRBJ2-1
D: TRBD2

CDR3: CASSSATGTSGSRFHYF
DNA: TGTGCCAGCAGTTCCGCTACCGGGACTAGCGGGAGTCGTTTCCACTACTTC
size: .
V: TRBV6-5
J: TRBJ2-7
D: TRBD2

CDR3: CSARDLSRGADTQYF
DNA: TGCAGTGCTAGAGATCTTTCAAGAGGTGCAGATACGCAGTATTTT
size: .
V: TRBV20-1
J: TRBJ2-3
D: .

CDR3: CASTYARTDPYEQYF
DNA: TGTGCCAGCACCTACGCCAGGACAGACCCGTACGAGCAGTACTTC
size: .
V: TRBV6-6
J: TRBJ2-7
D: .

CDR3: CASRPVGQGLTEQYF
DNA: TGTGCCAGCAGACCTGTCGGACAGGGGTTGACTGAGCAGTACTTC
size: .
V: TRBV28
J: TRBJ2-7
D: TRBD1

CDR3: CASSLVTGNTEAFF
DNA: TGTGCCAGTAGCTTGGTGACAGGGAACACTGAAGCTTTCTTT
size: .
V: TRBV5-5
J: TRBJ1-1
D: .

CDR3: CASSPRPGTGIGETQYF
DNA: TGTGCCAGCTCACCACGTCCCGGGACAGGGATCGGAGAGACCCAGTACTTC
size: few
V: TRBV18
J: TRBJ2-5
D: TRBD1

CDR3: CSARDQGAGANVPTF
DNA: TGCAGTGCTAGAGATCAAGGCGCAGGGGCCAACGTCCCGACTTTC
size: once
V: TRBV20-1
J: TRBJ2-6
D: .

CDR3: CSIGQGGDMQYF
DNA: TGCAGCATTGGACAGGGTGGTGATATGCAGTATTTT
size: .
V: TRBV29-1
J: TRBJ2-3
D: TRBD1

CDR3: CANTEAPGAGNEKLFF
DNA: TGTGCCAACACTGAAGCGCCGGGGGCAGGGAATGAAAAACTGTTTTTT
size: .
V: TRBV6-1
J: TRBJ1-4
D: .

CDR3: CASSYGQGDEQFF
DNA: TGTGCCAGCAGCTACGGACAGGGAGATGAGCAGTTCTTC
size: many
V: TRBV7-9
J: TRBJ2-1
D: TRBD1

CDR3: CSVETGREIYEQYF
DNA: TGCAGCGTTGAAACAGGCAGGGAAATCTACGAGCAGTACTTC
size: .
V: TRBV29-1
J: TRBJ2-7
D: .

CDR3: CVSSYGSYYEQYF
DNA: TGTGTCAGCAGTTACGGCAGCTACTACGAGCAGTACTTC
size: .
V: TRBV6-6
J: TRBJ2-7
D: .

CDR3: CASTLIGTEKYGYAF
DNA: TGTGCCAGCACCTTGATCGGGACAGAAAAATATGGCTACGCCTTC
size: .
V: TRBV5-5
J: TRBJ1-2
D: TRBD1

CDR3: CASSKDRERQESRYF
DNA: TGTGCCAGCAGCAAGGACAGGGAGCGCCAAGAGAGCCGGTACTTC
size: .
V: TRBV4-2
J: TRBJ2-5
D: TRBD1

CDR3: CASSLTAEQLF
DNA: TGTGCCAGCAGTTTGACAGCTGAGCAGCTCTTC
size: .
V: TRBV12-3/TRBV12-4
J: TRBJ2-1
D: .

CDR3: CSAQPIPGGVYSNQPQRF
DNA: TGCAGTGCTCAACCTATCCCCGGGGGGGTTTATAGCAATCAGCCCCAGCGTTTT
size: .
V: TRBV20-1
J: TRBJ1-5
D: .

CDR3: CASSGGEGIWGNWKTQYF
DNA: TGTGCCAGCAGTGGAGGCGAGGGTATTTGGGGGAATTGGAAGACCCAGTACTTC
size: .
V: TRBV6-1
J: TRBJ2-5
D: .

CDR3: CSAMTSDTDMHYF
DNA: TGCAGTGCTATGACTAGCGACACAGATATGCACTATTTT
size: .
V: TRBV20-1
J: TRBJ2-3
D: TRBD2

CDR3: CVTSVAGPGGNQPQHF
DNA: TGTGTCACCAGTGTCGCTGGTCCAGGGGGCAATCAGCCCCAGCATTTT
size: .
V: TRBV24-1
J: TRBJ1-5
D: .

CDR3: CSVMTWSNTETFF
DNA: TGCAGCGTCATGACATGGTCGAACACTGAAACTTTCTTT
size: .
V: TRBV29-1
J: TRBJ1-1
D: .